Presented here are 23 T cell receptor beta chains from one specimen sequenced in a study of T cells in Graves' hyperthyroidism and ophthalmopathy. Template material for amplifying TCR beta CDR3 regions consisted of RNA transcripts. The HTBI primer set served for first-round RT-PCR of the TCR CDR3. TCRdb itself ran the multiplex PCR reads through MiXCR, one entry per CDR3 protein. The table shows hundreds of thousands of distinct CDR3 sequences, with roughly 15% occurring only once. Source material: blood. The receptors originated from a woman in her fifties or sixties with Graves' ophthalmopathy.

The gene calls are TRBV7-9 and TRBJ1-4; D is unclear. Germline CDR1 reads SEHNR; CDR2 reads FQNEAQ (reference sequence). CDR3 length: 14 amino acids. V lost 4 bases to trimming and J lost 0 bases, with 6 bases between them. CDR3 region: CASSSAATNEKLFF. In DNA, the CDR3 is TGTGCCAGCAGCTCAGCTGCAACTAATGAAAAACTGTTTTTT.

This clonotype showed up just a few times. The genes are TRBV27 and TRBJ1-5; D not certain. V was pared by 3 bases and J by 0 bases, with 9 bases between. Germline-derived CDR1 and CDR2 are MNHEY and SMNVEV (reference sequence). CDR3 length: 15 amino acids. DNA of the CDR3: TGTGCCAGCAGTTTCGGGCCTAATAGCAATCAGCCCCAGCATTTT. Translating it yields CASSFGPNSNQPQHF.

This clonotype has ten or more counts. This rearrangement joins TRBV5-1 to TRBJ2-3, with 9 positions matching TRBD2. CDR3 size: 16 residues. Germline-derived CDR1 and CDR2 are SGHRS and YFSETQ. Trimming took 4 bases from V and 4 from J; bases not matched to a gene: 10. The CDR3 region has the DNA TGCGCCAGCAGCCCGGGCCATAGCGGGAGCCCAGATACGCAGTATTTT. Amino acids: CASSPGHSGSPDTQYF.

This clonotype was seen repeatedly, ten times or more. The V gene is TRBV5-1, the J gene TRBJ2-7; D is ambiguous. V lost 5 bases, J lost 2 bases, and 14 bases lay in between. Germline V gene data show CDR1 as SGHRS and CDR2 as YFSETQ. The CDR3 consists of 14 residues. The CDR3 protein is CASSVQYNTYEQYF. The CDR3 DNA sequence: TGCGCCAGCAGTGTACAGTACAATACCTACGAGCAGTACTTC.

This clonotype came up a few times. This rearrangement joins TRBV7-9 to TRBJ2-1; TRBD2 matches 8 bases. The V and J ends lost 4 bases and 9 bases, in that order; junction bases with no gene match: 14. There are 16 residues in the CDR3. Germline V gene sequence: CDR1 SEHNR, CDR2 FQNEAQ (reference sequence). This CDR3 is CASSSQSGGAFGEQFF. CDR3 DNA: TGTGCCAGCAGCTCCCAAAGCGGGGGCGCTTTCGGTGAGCAGTTCTTC.

V and J are TRBV5-1 and TRBJ1-3; D is ambiguous. There are 15 residues in the CDR3. V lost 4 bases and J lost 0, with 11 bases in between. Germline loops: CDR1 SGHRS, CDR2 YFSETQ. The chain's CDR3 is CASSRELSSGNTIYF. CDR3 sequence (DNA): TGCGCCAGCAGCCGTGAGTTAAGCTCTGGAAACACCATATATTTT.

This clonotype was detected ten times or more. This sequence joins TRBV9 and TRBJ2-7, with 8 bases that match TRBD2. The CDR3 contains 16 residues. The V segment lost 0 bases and the J segment 2 bases; nucleotides outside the gene matches: 7. Per germline, CDR1 SGDLS and CDR2 YYNGEE. The CDR3 region has the DNA TGTGCCAGCAGCGTAGACTCGGGAGGGCGGGCCTACGAGCAGTACTTC. It translates to CASSVDSGGRAYEQYF.

This clonotype was seen more than once but under ten times. The CDR3 loop is CASSEYPQTGGKDGYGYTF. The CDR3 region has the DNA TGTGCCAGCAGTGAATACCCCCAGACGGGGGGGAAAGACGGCTATGGCTACACCTTC. The rearrangement uses TRBV25-1 and TRBJ1-2, with D perhaps TRBD1 (5 bases). The CDR3 is made up of 19 amino acids. Trimming removed 0 bases from V and 4 bases from J, with 24 bases in between. The germline gives CDR1 MGHDK, CDR2 SYGVNS.

This clonotype was picked up many times. The rearrangement links TRBV3-1 to TRBJ1-2; TRBD1 agrees at 7 bases. The CDR3 covers 15 residues. The germline CDR1 and CDR2 sequences are LGHDT and YNNKEL (reference sequence). Germline trimming cut 3 bases from V and 4 bases from J; bases unmatched to any gene: 8. CDR3 residues: CASSHPGQEIYGYTF. CDR3 sequence (DNA): TGTGCCAGCAGCCACCCCGGACAGGAGATCTATGGCTACACCTTC.

This clonotype was counted many times. CDR3 in amino acids: CASSERDNSYEQYF. DNA of the CDR3: TGTGCCAGCAGTGAAAGGGACAACTCCTACGAGCAGTACTTC. The gene calls are TRBV2 and TRBJ2-7; the D gene is possibly TRBD1 (6 bases). Germline CDR1 is SNHLY and CDR2 is FYNNEI. Trimming left V 2 bases short and J 0 bases short, with 8 bases between. The CDR3 contains 14 residues.

This clonotype has a count of ten or more. The chain uses TRBV12-3 or TRBV12-4 and TRBJ2-1; TRBD2 matches at 8 bases. The length of the CDR3 is 17 residues. With V trimmed by 3 bases and J by 1 base, 8 bases remained unmatched. CDR3 loop: CASSFPSSGSSYNEQFF. The CDR3 DNA follows: TGTGCCAGCAGTTTCCCATCCAGCGGGAGTTCCTACAATGAGCAGTTCTTC.

This clonotype was counted ten times or more. V gene TRBV28 combines with J gene TRBJ2-7; D is possibly TRBD1 (6 bases). V lost 5 bases, J lost 5 bases, and 13 bases lay in between. The CDR3 contains 13 residues. CDR1 MDHEN and CDR2 SYDVKM come from the germline V gene. The CDR3 protein is CASSEYGQHEQYF. As DNA, the CDR3 is TGTGCCAGCAGTGAGTACGGACAGCACGAGCAGTACTTC.

In regard to this clonotype: A read error may explain this, as a much larger clone is one base away. The chain recombines TRBV4-1 with TRBJ1-1, with D maybe TRBD1 (5 bases). V was trimmed by 0 bases and J by 3 bases, leaving 8 bases between them. The V gene's germline CDR1 is MGHRA and CDR2 YSYEKL. The CDR3 has 14 residues. The CDR3 sequence: CASSQDGGYTEAFF. As DNA, the CDR3 is TGCGCCAGCAGCCAAGATGGGGGGTACACTGAAGCTTTCTTT.

V is TRBV7-2 and J is TRBJ1-5; D unclear. The CDR3 is 17 amino acids. Germline V lookup: CDR1 SGHTA, CDR2 FQGNSA. The V gene lost 2 bases and the J gene lost 0 bases, with 14 bases spanning the gap. The CDR3 DNA reads TGTGCCAGCAGCTTATCATTTTGGTCGGATAGCAATCAGCCCCAGCATTTT. Its protein is CASSLSFWSDSNQPQHF.

Concerning this clonotype itself: The junction differs from germline at one of its ends, possibly a read error. The rearrangement links TRBV20-1 to TRBJ2-7; a possible D gene is TRBD2 (6 bases). Germline assignment: CDR1 DFQATT and CDR2 SNEGSKA (reference sequence). The CDR3 is made up of 13 amino acids. In DNA form, the CDR3 reads TGCGGTGCTAGTCCCGGACTACTGTACGAGCAGTACTTC. Residues: CGASPGLLYEQYF.

This sequence joins TRBV20-1 and TRBJ1-5, with D maybe TRBD1 (5 bases). Germline assignment: CDR1 DFQATT and CDR2 SNEGSKA (reference sequence). CDR3 length equals 16 residues. V shed 1 base and J shed 3 bases, with 16 bases lying between them. The DNA of the CDR3 is TGCAGTGCTAGAGGCCGGGGGGGGTTGGACAATCAGCCCCAGCATTTT. This sequence encodes CSARGRGGLDNQPQHF.

V is TRBV7-9 and J is TRBJ2-2; 11 positions agree with TRBD2. The CDR3 has 17 amino acids. Unmatched junction bases numbered 8, after V lost 5 bases and J lost 3 bases. Germline V lookup: CDR1 SEHNR, CDR2 FQNEAQ (reference sequence). CDR3 DNA sequence: TGTGCCAGCAGCCCCCCTAGCGGGAGGTTGGACACCGGGGAGCTGTTTTTT. Translated: CASSPPSGRLDTGELFF.

The count of this clonotype is one. A read error is possible here, since a much larger clone lies one base away. J is TRBJ2-7 and V is TRBV5-1; D perhaps matches TRBD2 (5 bases). This CDR3 comprises 16 residues. With 0 bases removed from V and 6 bases from J, the gap between germline ends came to 19 bases. Germline V lookup: CDR1 SGHRS, CDR2 YFSETQ. The CDR3 loop reads CASSLERNWRTLEQYF. CDR3 coding DNA: TGCGCCAGCAGCTTGGAGAGGAATTGGAGGACTCTCGAGCAGTACTTC.

In its sample, this clonotype was seen a few times. This chain uses TRBV20-1 with TRBJ1-6; the D is unclear. The CDR3 consists of 15 residues. Germline values: CDR1 DFQATT, CDR2 SNEGSKA (reference sequence). Trimming stripped 2 bases from V and 9 bases from J, with 17 bases between. The CDR3: CSARTTPHKSSPLHF. The CDR3 bases are TGCAGTGCTAGAACTACCCCCCACAAAAGTTCACCCCTCCACTTT.

The chain is built from TRBV5-1 and TRBJ2-7, with TRBD2 identical over 9 bases. Germline V gene lookup returns CDR1 SGHRS and CDR2 YFSETQ. The ends lost 0 bases at V and 0 bases at J; junction bases unmatched: 13. The CDR3 covers 19 residues. The CDR3 sequence: CASSLVGTEGLAGSYEQYF. The CDR3 region has the DNA TGCGCCAGCAGCTTGGTCGGGACAGAGGGACTAGCTGGCTCCTACGAGCAGTACTTC. The full variable domain, rest sourced from reference TRBV5-1 and TRBJ2-7, is KAGVTQTPRYLIKTRGQQVTLSCSPISGHRSVSWYQQTPGQGLQFLFEYFSETQRNKGNFPGRFSGRQFSNSRSEMNVSTLELGDSALYLCASSLVGTEGLAGSYEQYFGPGTRLTVT.

This clonotype was recorded at least ten times. This chain uses TRBV5-1 with TRBJ1-1; D is unresolved. This CDR3 spans 15 amino acids. V lost 2 bases to trimming and J lost 3 bases, with 14 bases between them. Per germline, CDR1 SGHRS and CDR2 YFSETQ. The CDR3 DNA sequence: TGCGCCAGCAGCTTCCAGTTGGCTACTGACACTGAAGCTTTCTTT. Translated, it gives CASSFQLATDTEAFF.

This clonotype was recorded many times. Mismatch with germline at one junction end may stem from a read error. The rearrangement links TRBV7-2 to TRBJ2-3, with a possible D match to TRBD1 (5 bases). The CDR3 contains 12 residues. Germline V gene sequence: CDR1 SGHTA, CDR2 FQGNSA. CDR3 bases: TGTGCTAGCAGGGATTCAACAGATACGCAGTATTTT. It translates to CASRDSTDTQYF.

This clonotype has ten or more counts. The gene calls are TRBV7-2 and TRBJ2-2, with TRBD2 matching 13 bases. Germline CDR1 SGHTA, CDR2 FQGNSA. The CDR3 covers 17 residues. V lost 2 bases and J lost 6; bases outside the gene matches: 6. DNA for the CDR3: TGTGCCAGCAGCTTAAAACTAGCGGGAGGGCCTTCCGGGGAGCTGTTTTTT. Amino acid sequence: CASSLKLAGGPSGELFF.